These 2 T cell receptor beta chains share one sample of origin, sequenced in a study of blood T cell repertoires in COVID-19. The assay was immunoSEQ multiplex PCR, and TCRdb's table has in-frame clones only and misses some. The sample lists roughly 200,000 clones; over 80% were seen once. The sequencing sample was made of peripheral blood. The source of these receptors is a woman aged 40 to 50 with COVID-19, enrolled during active disease.

The V and J genes are TRBV7-8 and TRBJ1-6; no firm D call. Per the germline V gene, CDR1 is SGHVS and CDR2 is FQNEAQ. The CDR3 consists of 17 residues. The ends were cut back, 3 bases at V and 0 bases at J, with 12 bases in the middle. The CDR3 DNA reads TGTGCCAGCAGCTTTCAACCGCGGAGCTCCTATAATTCACCCCTCCACTTT. The encoded protein is CASSFQPRSSYNSPLHF. Based on the CDR3 plus reference TRBV7-8 and TRBJ1-6, the full variable domain is GAGVSQSPRYKVAKRGQDVALRCDPISGHVSLFWYQQALGQGPEFLTYFQNEAQLDKSGLPSDRFFAERPEGSVSTLKIQRTQQEDSAVYLCASSFQPRSSYNSPLHFGNGTRLTVT.

This clone was observed many times. The chain uses TRBV7-9 and TRBJ1-1; 10 nucleotides align to TRBD1. Germline V CDR1 and CDR2: SEHNR, FQNEAQ (reference sequence). Trimming cost V 4 bases and J 0 bases; bases outside gene matches: 14. CDR3 length: 19 residues. The CDR3 nucleotides read TGTGCCAGCAGCTCCTCAGACAGGGGGCTTTCCCTATTGAACACTGAAGCTTTCTTT. Its protein product is CASSSSDRGLSLLNTEAFF.